This entry lists 10 T cell receptor beta chains sequenced from one sample in a study of cytomegalovirus exposure and HLA in healthy donors. Both 60 Vbeta primers and 13 Jbeta primers went into the PCR. Sequenced by immunoSEQ multiplex PCR; TCRdb stores in-frame clones only, minus some. The sample carries under 300,000 clones, over 90% recorded once. The sequencing input was PBMCs. Receptors originate from a girl aged 2 to 9 in good health and CMV-seronegative.

The rearrangement links TRBV5-1 to TRBJ2-1; 8 bases line up with TRBD1. V was clipped by 0 bases and J by 4 bases; unmatched bases: 3. The CDR3 loop spans 15 amino acids. Germline assignment: CDR1 SGHRS and CDR2 YFSETQ. CDR3 nucleotides: TGCGCCAGCAGCTTGGGACAGGGGTGGTACAATGAGCAGTTCTTC. This translates into CASSLGQGWYNEQFF.

The V call is TRBV6-1, the J call TRBJ1-5; unclear D gene. From germline, CDR1 is MNHNS and CDR2 SASEGT. The CDR3 has 15 residues. V lost 2 bases and J lost 0, with 8 bases in between. The CDR3 here is CASSERRSSNQPQHF. CDR3 DNA sequence: TGTGCCAGCAGTGAAAGAAGGAGTAGCAATCAGCCCCAGCATTTT.

The genes are TRBV5-6 and TRBJ1-2; the D is unclear. Trimming took 0 bases from V and 0 from J, leaving 9 bases between them. The germline V gene encodes CDR1 SGHDT and CDR2 YYEEEE. CDR3 length: 15 residues. The CDR3 DNA follows: TGTGCCAGCAGCTTGGACGGGAGAGCTAACTATGGCTACACCTTC. Translation: CASSLDGRANYGYTF. The whole variable domain, remainder taken from reference TRBV5-6 and TRBJ1-2, is DAGVTQSPTHLIKTRGQQVTLRCSPKSGHDTVSWYQQALGQGPQFIFQYYEEEERQRGNFPDRFSGHQFPNYSSELNVNALLLGDSALYLCASSLDGRANYGYTFGSGTRLTVV.

J is TRBJ2-5 and V is TRBV18; 9 bases align to TRBD2. CDR1 is KGHSH and CDR2 is LQKENI in the germline V gene. V dropped 5 bases and J dropped 4; count of bases not matched to a gene: 20. This CDR3 is 19 amino acids long. The CDR3, as DNA: TGTGCCAGCTCATATACCGCGGGGGGGCAGTCCAAAAGGCGAGAGACCCAGTACTTC. Encoded protein: CASSYTAGGQSKRRETQYF.

This chain uses TRBV9 with TRBJ1-3; 8 bases map to TRBD1. Germline V gives CDR1 SGDLS, CDR2 YYNGEE. This CDR3 spans 18 amino acids. V lost 0 bases, J lost 0 bases, and 8 bases stayed unmatched. The CDR3: CASSVDEGTGYSGNTIYF. The CDR3 DNA is TGTGCCAGCAGCGTAGATGAAGGGACAGGCTACTCTGGAAACACCATATATTTT. The entire variable domain, with the rest obtained from reference TRBV9 and TRBJ1-3, is as follows: DSGVTQTPKHLITATGQRVTLRCSPRSGDLSVYWYQQSLDQGLQFLIQYYNGEERAKGNILERFSAQQFPDLHSELNLSSLELGDSALYFCASSVDEGTGYSGNTIYFGEGSWLTVV.

This clone was recorded a few times. The chain recombines TRBV30 with TRBJ1-1, with 9 bases that match TRBD1. There are 12 residues in the CDR3. The V gene end was trimmed by 3 bases and the J gene end by 10 bases; junction bases not matched to a gene: 6. Germline V gives CDR1 GTSNPN, CDR2 SVGIG (reference sequence). The CDR3 sequence: CAWRVGQGPAFF. CDR3 coding DNA: TGTGCCTGGAGGGTCGGACAGGGGCCAGCTTTCTTT. Looking up the rest from reference TRBV30 and TRBJ1-1 gives the full variable domain: SQTIHQWPATLVQPVGSPLSLECTVEGTSNPNLYWYRQAAGRGLQLLFYSVGIGQISSEVPQNLSASRPQDRQFILSSKKLLLSDSGFYLCAWRVGQGPAFFGQGTRLTVV.

This chain's CDR3 is CASSYGGANYNEQFF. The CDR3 nucleotides are TGTGCCAGCAGCTACGGGGGGGCCAACTACAATGAGCAGTTCTTC. The chain joins TRBV7-2 to TRBJ2-1, with TRBD2 identical over 8 bases. Trimming at V came to 4 bases and at J to 3 bases, leaving 5 bases not matched to a gene. This CDR3 spans 15 amino acids. The germline gives CDR1 SGHTA, CDR2 FQGNSA.

The V and J genes are TRBV28 and TRBJ1-5, with TRBD1 identical over 8 bases. Germline assignment: CDR1 MDHEN and CDR2 SYDVKM. The junction had 12 bases not matched to a gene; V was cut back by 1 base and J by 4 bases. CDR3 length: 18 amino acids. CDR3 region: CASSLSVPTGVGNQPQHF. DNA of the CDR3: TGTGCCAGCAGTTTATCTGTCCCGACAGGGGTGGGGAATCAGCCCCAGCATTTT.

This chain links TRBV27 with TRBJ2-7, with TRBD1 matching over 7 bases. With 5 bases clipped from V and 5 bases from J, the junction kept 15 bases outside the gene matches. The CDR3 covers 16 residues. Germline V gives CDR1 MNHEY, CDR2 SMNVEV (reference sequence). CDR3 region: CASSPYAGQAADEQYF. The CDR3 nucleotides are TGTGCCAGCAGTCCTTACGCCGGACAGGCTGCGGACGAGCAGTACTTC.

This clone was picked up one time. As DNA, the CDR3 is TGTGCCAGTACAGGGATGGGCTACGAGCAGTACTTC. It specifies CASTGMGYEQYF. This rearrangement joins TRBV25-1 to TRBJ2-7, with D perhaps TRBD1 (6 bases). V gave up 9 bases and J gave up 3 bases, with 12 bases separating them. Per germline, CDR1 MGHDK and CDR2 SYGVNS. This CDR3 has 12 residues.